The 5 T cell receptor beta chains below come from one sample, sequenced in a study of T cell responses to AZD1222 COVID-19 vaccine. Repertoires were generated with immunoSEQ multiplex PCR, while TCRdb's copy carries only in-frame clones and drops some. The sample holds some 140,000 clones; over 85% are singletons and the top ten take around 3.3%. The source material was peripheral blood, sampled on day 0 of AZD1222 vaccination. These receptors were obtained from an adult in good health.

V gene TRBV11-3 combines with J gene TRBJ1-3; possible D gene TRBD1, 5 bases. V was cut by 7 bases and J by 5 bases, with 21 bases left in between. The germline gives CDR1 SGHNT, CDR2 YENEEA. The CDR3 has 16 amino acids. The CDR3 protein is CASTYGGSGGRNTIYF. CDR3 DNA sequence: TGTGCCAGCACCTATGGGGGTTCGGGGGGAAGAAACACCATATATTTT.

The CDR3 sequence is CASSPIAGEPGNEQFF. In DNA form, the CDR3 reads TGTGCCAGCAGCCCAATAGCGGGAGAGCCGGGGAATGAGCAGTTCTTC. The chain couples TRBV5-4 to TRBJ2-1, with 9 positions matching TRBD2. There are 16 residues in the CDR3. Germline V gene lookup returns CDR1 SGHNT and CDR2 YYREEE (reference sequence). The V segment lost 4 bases and the J segment 7 bases; nucleotides outside the gene matches: 12.

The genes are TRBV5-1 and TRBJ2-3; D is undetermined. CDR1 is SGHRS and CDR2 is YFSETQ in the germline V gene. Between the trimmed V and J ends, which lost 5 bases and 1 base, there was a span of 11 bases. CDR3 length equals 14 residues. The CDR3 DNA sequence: TGCGCCAGCAGGACCGGGTACGGCACAGATACGCAGTATTTT. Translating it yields CASRTGYGTDTQYF.

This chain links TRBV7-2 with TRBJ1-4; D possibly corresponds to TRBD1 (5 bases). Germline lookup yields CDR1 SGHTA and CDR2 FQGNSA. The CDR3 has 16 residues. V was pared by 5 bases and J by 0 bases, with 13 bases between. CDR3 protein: CASSPRQFATNEKLFF. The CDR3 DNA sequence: TGTGCCAGCAGCCCCAGACAGTTCGCAACTAATGAAAAACTGTTTTTT. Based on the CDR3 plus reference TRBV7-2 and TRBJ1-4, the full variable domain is GAGVSQSPSNKVTEKGKDVELRCDPISGHTALYWYRQSLGQGLEFLIYFQGNSAPDKSGLPSDRFSAERTGGSVSTLTIQRTQQEDSAVYLCASSPRQFATNEKLFFGSGTQLSVL.

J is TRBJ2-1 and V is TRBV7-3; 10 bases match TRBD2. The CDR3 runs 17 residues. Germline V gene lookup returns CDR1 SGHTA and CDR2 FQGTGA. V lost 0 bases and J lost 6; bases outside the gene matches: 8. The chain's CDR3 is CASSLTGGTSEPNEQFF. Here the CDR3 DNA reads TGTGCCAGCAGCTTAACCGGGGGGACTAGCGAACCCAATGAGCAGTTCTTC. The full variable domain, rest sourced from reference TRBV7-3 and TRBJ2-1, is GAGVSQTPSNKVTEKGKYVELRCDPISGHTALYWYRQSLGQGPEFLIYFQGTGAADDSGLPNDRFFAVRPEGSVSTLKIQRTERGDSAVYLCASSLTGGTSEPNEQFFGPGTRLTVL.